Below, one TCR beta chain is given with its context. Its antigen is not known. TCRdb ran MiXCR on the reads and lists one entry per CDR3 protein. The data hold fewer than 1,000,000 distinct CDR3 sequences, with around a third observed a single time. This specimen comes from a study of T cell repertoires in cytomegalovirus infection. Notes on the study in general: HLA-C-restricted CMV-specific TCR beta clonotypes prevailed in the ex vivo response.

CDR3 size: 13 residues. V dropped 7 bases and J dropped 13 bases, with 17 bases sitting between them. Germline V lookup: CDR1 MNHEY, CDR2 SMNVEV (reference sequence). The gene calls are TRBV27 and TRBJ1-6; no definite D call. The TCR was taken from a human donor in good health (CMV status not recorded). Some clones in this sample may be carry-over from other donors' samples. Sequenced material: cultured CD8+ T cells from PBMCs, taken from culture after CMV antigen stimulation. In nucleotides, the CDR3 is TGTGCCAGCAAAATTAAAAGAGGGTCGCCCCTCCACTTT. It is translated as CASKIKRGSPLHF.